This is a list of T cell receptor beta chains from one sample in a study of T cells expressing NK-cell markers. Each CDR3 protein gets one entry in TCRdb, which reprocessed the 5' RACE reads and gives no DNA. This sample's clone table lists approximately 170,000 distinct CDR3 sequences. The source material was blood T cells: a sorted CD56 or NKG2C T cell subset, CD4+ or CD8+ T cells, or bulk PBMC T cells (not recorded which). The receptors here all came from a man aged 18-70 years in good health. Each CDR3 is given with its conserved first and last residue.

TRBV9	TRBJ1-1	CASSVGGGQAFF
TRBV4-1	TRBJ1-1	CASSQVRGADTEAFF
TRBV4-2	TRBJ2-5	CASSQETSGGETQYF
TRBV9	TRBJ2-1	CASSPGYYNEQFF
TRBV29-1	TRBJ2-1	CSVASEGPKYNEQFF
TRBV30	TRBJ1-1	CAWNLETEMNTEAFF
TRBV5-4	TRBJ1-2	CASRVGQGDGYTF
TRBV12-3/TRBV12-4	TRBJ2-1	CASSLVERGREQFF
TRBV30	TRBJ1-1	CAWSVVNTEAFF
TRBV10-3	TRBJ1-1	CAIRETGHMNTEAFF
TRBV20-1	TRBJ2-5	CSARPVSRRETQYF
TRBV5-5	TRBJ2-7	CASSRMTGRDEQYF
TRBV25-1	TRBJ2-5	CASSGSFLRDLVGTQYF
TRBV5-1	TRBJ2-5	CASRPGQGGETQYF
TRBV12-3/TRBV12-4	TRBJ1-4	CASSTTVAQEKLFF
TRBV19	TRBJ1-1	CASSIDYRDRGFLNTEAFF
TRBV5-1	TRBJ2-7	CASSLDSGTAFYEQYF
TRBV9	TRBJ2-1	CASSVPSNEQFF
TRBV19	TRBJ1-1	CASSIAAGLNTEAFF
TRBV14	TRBJ2-5	CASSPLAGETQYF
TRBV7-9	TRBJ2-5	CASSTRWGASETQYF
TRBV7-9	TRBJ1-2	CASSLGHSTPVGYTF
TRBV20-1	TRBJ2-5	CSARKQGGETQYF
TRBV6-6	TRBJ1-2	CASRADYGYTF
TRBV6-5	TRBJ2-4	CASSWRAEGHIQYF
TRBV2	TRBJ1-2	CASRNDRAAYNYGYTF
TRBV20-1	TRBJ2-3	CSAPEDLAGGSRTDTQYF
TRBV6-6	TRBJ2-7	CASSFGESYEQYF
TRBV5-1	TRBJ2-5	CASSLARVVAEETQYF
TRBV24-1	TRBJ1-2	CATSADYHWDGYTF
TRBV6-5	TRBJ2-6	CASSYPGANVLTF
TRBV15	TRBJ2-5	CATSRAADSLEGETQYF
TRBV5-1	TRBJ1-1	CASSQSGTGTAEAFF
TRBV3-1	TRBJ2-6	CASSQVSGGGGANVLTF
TRBV7-9	TRBJ1-6	CASSLGPGGYNSPLHF
TRBV12-3/TRBV12-4	TRBJ2-3	CASSSEPWVLADTQYF
TRBV27	TRBJ2-7	CASSFGLAGGYEQYF
TRBV7-9	TRBJ2-5	CASSSPQTEQETQYF
TRBV12-5	TRBJ2-2	CASDRGRAGELFF
TRBV5-5	TRBJ2-1	CASILTGSHEQFF
TRBV7-8	TRBJ2-7	CASSQGNRNNEQYF
TRBV7-9	TRBJ1-1	CASTVTDARPAFF
TRBV7-9	TRBJ1-2	CASSWGTGNYGYTF
TRBV7-9	TRBJ1-2	CASRPGGGSNYGYTF
TRBV4-2	TRBJ2-2	CASSHPAPRGSNTGELFF
TRBV6-5	TRBJ2-5	CASSYSITDGAQYF
TRBV6-2/TRBV6-3	TRBJ2-4	CASSYSLATRAGPLNIQYF
TRBV5-3	TRBJ2-7	CARSEDPGQGSEQYF
TRBV5-5	TRBJ2-1	CASSFLLDEQFF
TRBV19	TRBJ2-1	CATRRQGLSYNEQFF
TRBV7-2	TRBJ2-2	CASSLSASGGSGELFF
TRBV27	TRBJ2-7	CASSPGRGQEYF
TRBV2	TRBJ2-7	CASSPIWTSGGPVPYEQYF
TRBV4-2	TRBJ2-1	CASSQGGTGSSYNEQFF
TRBV12-3/TRBV12-4	TRBJ2-5	CASRPMGQGEGETQYF